In this sample, the clone carrying this TCR beta chain turned up many times. Its antigen is unidentified. Patients were excluded for uncontrolled infection, other autoimmune disease, pregnancy or lactation. The data are from a study of T cells in Graves' hyperthyroidism and ophthalmopathy. General study points: In blood, most of the thyroid clonotypes expanded above 0.001 were also present. Ophthalmopathy and stable hyperthyroidism were told apart by a 13 V-J model. A median around 6 months before onset, the model predicted ophthalmopathy.

RNA transcripts served as the template for amplifying TCR beta CDR3 regions. The HTBI primer set was used in a first-round RT-PCR of the TCR CDR3. Each CDR3 protein gets one entry after TCRdb re-called the multiplex PCR reads with MiXCR. The table lists 450,000 to 700,000 distinct CDR3 sequences, approximately 44% of them singletons, with 15% to 20% in the top ten. This CDR3 is built from 13 residues. Per the germline V gene, CDR1 is SGHDT and CDR2 is YYEEEE. Between the trimmed V and J ends, which lost 0 bases and 6 bases, there was a span of 9 bases. The chain joins TRBV5-6 to TRBJ1-2, with no clear D. The receptor was isolated from an adult woman with Graves' disease, either hyperthyroidism or ophthalmopathy (not recorded which). Specimen: peripheral blood or thyroid tissue (not recorded which). CDR3 DNA: TGTGCCAGCAGCTTGGTATCCGTTCATGGCTACACCTTC. It codes for CASSLVSVHGYTF.